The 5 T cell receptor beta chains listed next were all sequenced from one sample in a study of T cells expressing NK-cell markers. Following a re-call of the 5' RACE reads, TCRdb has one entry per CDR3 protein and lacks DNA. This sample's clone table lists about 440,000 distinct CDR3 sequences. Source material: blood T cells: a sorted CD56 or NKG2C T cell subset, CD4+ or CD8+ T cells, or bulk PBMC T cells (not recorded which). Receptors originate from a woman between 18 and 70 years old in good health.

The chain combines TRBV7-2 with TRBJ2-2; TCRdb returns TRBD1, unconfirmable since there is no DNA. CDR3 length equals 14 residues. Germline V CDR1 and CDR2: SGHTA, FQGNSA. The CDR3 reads CASSRNGAAGELFF.

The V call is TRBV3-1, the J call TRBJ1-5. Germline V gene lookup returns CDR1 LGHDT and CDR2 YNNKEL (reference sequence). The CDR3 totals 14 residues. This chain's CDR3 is CASSPGNSNQPQHF.

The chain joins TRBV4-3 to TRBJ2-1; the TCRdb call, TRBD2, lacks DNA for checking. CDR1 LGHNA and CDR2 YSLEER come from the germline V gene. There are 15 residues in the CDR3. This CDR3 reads CASSPTTSGSYEQFF.

CDR3: CAISEMGGEASSYNEQFF. The genes are TRBV10-3 and TRBJ2-1; TCRdb lists TRBD2, though no DNA is available to test this call. The CDR3 consists of 18 residues. Looked up from germline, CDR1 is ENHRY and CDR2 is SYGVKD.

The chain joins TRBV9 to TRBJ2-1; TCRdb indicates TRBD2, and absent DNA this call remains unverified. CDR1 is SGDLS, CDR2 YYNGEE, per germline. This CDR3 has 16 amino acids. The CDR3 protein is CASSVVSPGPINEQFF.